These 28 T cell receptor beta chains came from one sample sequenced in a study of OX40 agonist ivuxolimab in advanced cancers. Generated by immunoSEQ multiplex PCR, the TCRdb table keeps only in-frame clones and is missing some. The sample lists over 100,000 clones, 93% occurring once. The sequenced sample was CD4+ or CD8+ T cells sorted from blood, obtained in a trial of the OX40 agonist ivuxolimab. The receptors were sampled from an adult with an advanced solid tumor such as melanoma, head and neck, liver or kidney cancer.

The chain has TRBV7-9 and TRBJ2-1; 8 nucleotides align to TRBD1. V dropped 1 base and J dropped 4; count of bases not matched to a gene: 6. The CDR3 runs to 16 residues. The V gene's germline CDR1 is SEHNR and CDR2 FQNEAQ (reference sequence). The CDR3 region has the DNA TGTGCCAGCAGCTTAGGGACAGGGCTGTCGTACAATGAGCAGTTCTTC. The encoded protein is CASSLGTGLSYNEQFF.

The chain combines TRBV7-9 with TRBJ2-5, with D possibly being TRBD2 (6 bases). Trimming took off 1 base at V and 4 bases at J, with 16 bases between the two ends. Per the germline V gene, CDR1 is SEHNR and CDR2 is FQNEAQ (reference sequence). The CDR3 covers 16 residues. CDR3 sequence reads: CASSLGGAPWGETQYF. CDR3 DNA sequence: TGTGCCAGCAGCTTAGGCGGGGCACCCTGGGGAGAGACCCAGTACTTC.

CDR3 in amino acids: CASLGQEFTGELFF. In DNA, the CDR3 is TGTGCCTCTCTCGGACAGGAGTTCACCGGGGAGCTGTTTTTT. This chain connects TRBV25-1 to TRBJ2-2; the match to TRBD1 covers 7 bases. With 11 bases clipped from V and 4 bases from J, the junction kept 10 bases outside the gene matches. This CDR3 has 14 residues. Germline lookup yields CDR1 MGHDK and CDR2 SYGVNS.

V is TRBV5-4 and J is TRBJ2-7; D possibly corresponds to TRBD1 (5 bases). The CDR3 is 13 residues long. Germline assignment: CDR1 SGHNT and CDR2 YYREEE (reference sequence). The V and J ends lost 0 bases and 3 bases respectively, with 7 bases between them. CDR3 sequence: CASSLDRIYEQYF. CDR3 nucleotide sequence: TGTGCCAGCAGCTTGGACAGGATCTACGAGCAGTACTTC.

The chain couples TRBV10-3 to TRBJ2-5, with a tentative D call TRBD2 (5 bases). The germline CDR1 and CDR2 sequences are ENHRY and SYGVKD. The CDR3 is made up of 13 amino acids. V was trimmed by 7 bases and J by 4 bases, leaving 13 bases between them. CDR3 region: CAINTGSGETQYF. As DNA, the CDR3 is TGTGCCATCAACACGGGGAGCGGAGAGACCCAGTACTTC.

CDR3 loop: CASSPFTRSSGNTIYF. For the CDR3, the DNA is TGTGCCAGCAGCCCGTTCACCCGGAGCTCTGGAAACACCATATATTTT. The gene calls are TRBV5-6 and TRBJ1-3, with D unclear. The CDR3 spans 16 residues. From germline, CDR1 is SGHDT and CDR2 YYEEEE. Between the trimmed V and J ends, which lost 4 bases and 0 bases, there was a span of 14 bases.

The chain carries TRBV5-1 and TRBJ2-1; D is possibly TRBD1 (5 bases). CDR1 and CDR2 from the germline V gene are SGHRS and YFSETQ. The ends were cut back, 0 bases at V and 2 bases at J, with 9 bases in the middle. The CDR3 has 15 residues. This CDR3 is CASSLGSGPYNEQFF. CDR3 in DNA: TGCGCCAGCAGCTTGGGGTCAGGGCCCTACAATGAGCAGTTCTTC.

J is TRBJ2-1 and V is TRBV7-9, with 9 bases identical to TRBD2. Germline-derived CDR1 and CDR2 are SEHNR and FQNEAQ (reference sequence). The trim removed 1 base at V and 6 bases at J, leaving 7 bases unmatched. The CDR3 runs 16 residues. CDR3 residues: CASSLGALAGFNEQFF. In DNA form, the CDR3 reads TGTGCCAGCAGCTTAGGGGCTCTAGCGGGGTTCAATGAGCAGTTCTTC.

The chain couples TRBV7-2 to TRBJ2-2; no firm D call. Germline loops: CDR1 SGHTA, CDR2 FQGNSA. The CDR3 extends over 14 amino acids. With 2 bases removed from V and 0 bases from J, the gap between germline ends came to 4 bases. DNA for the CDR3: TGTGCCAGCAGCTTATCCCCGAACACCGGGGAGCTGTTTTTT. Its translation is CASSLSPNTGELFF. Based on the CDR3 plus reference TRBV7-2 and TRBJ2-2, the full variable domain is GAGVSQSPSNKVTEKGKDVELRCDPISGHTALYWYRQSLGQGLEFLIYFQGNSAPDKSGLPSDRFSAERTGGSVSTLTIQRTQQEDSAVYLCASSLSPNTGELFFGEGSRLTVL.

The chain has TRBV19 and TRBJ2-1; D possibly uses TRBD1 or TRBD2 (5 bases each). The CDR3 spans 19 residues. V was pared by 3 bases and J by 0 bases, with 21 bases between. Germline CDR1 LNHDA, CDR2 SQIVND (reference sequence). The CDR3 region has the DNA TGTGCCAGTAGTATGGGGCGACAGATCACTAGGCGCTCCTACAATGAGCAGTTCTTC. It yields the protein CASSMGRQITRRSYNEQFF.

This rearrangement joins TRBV27 to TRBJ2-1, with 9 positions matching TRBD2. J was trimmed by 5 bases and V by 2 bases; bases with no gene match: 10. Germline CDR1 MNHEY, CDR2 SMNVEV (reference sequence). This CDR3 spans 17 amino acids. The CDR3 nucleotides read TGTGCCAGCAGTTTAAAGGGAGGGGGGACTAGCCACAATGAGCAGTTCTTC. It translates to CASSLKGGGTSHNEQFF.

The CDR3 DNA is TGTGCCAGCAGCTTAGATATTAGCTCCTACAATGAGCAGTTCTTC. Residues: CASSLDISSYNEQFF. The V call is TRBV11-2, the J call TRBJ2-1; D is unclear. Germline loops: CDR1 SGHAT, CDR2 FQNNGV. The CDR3 is 15 amino acids. Trimming pared 0 bases from V and 0 bases from J, leaving 6 bases between.

This chain joins TRBV5-1 and TRBJ2-5, with a weak D call TRBD2 (5 bases). In germline, CDR1 is SGHRS, CDR2 YFSETQ. Trimming cost V 3 bases and J 1 base, with 13 bases left between them. This CDR3 spans 15 amino acids. CDR3 region: CASSSTGGGQETQYF. The CDR3 region has the DNA TGCGCCAGCAGCTCGACCGGAGGTGGCCAAGAGACCCAGTACTTC.

The chain combines TRBV7-9 with TRBJ1-4; D unclear. Germline CDR1 SEHNR, CDR2 FQNEAQ (reference sequence). The V and J ends lost 3 bases and 0 bases respectively, with 11 bases between them. The CDR3 extends over 16 amino acids. Here the CDR3 reads CASSLRGVATNEKLFF. CDR3 DNA: TGTGCCAGCAGCTTGAGAGGAGTTGCAACTAATGAAAAACTGTTTTTT. The full variable domain, rest sourced from reference TRBV7-9 and TRBJ1-4, is DTGVSQNPRHKITKRGQNVTFRCDPISEHNRLYWYRQTLGQGPEFLTYFQNEAQLEKSRLLSDRFSAERPKGSFSTLEIQRTEQGDSAMYLCASSLRGVATNEKLFFGSGTQLSVL.

The chain is built from TRBV2 and TRBJ1-4; D might be TRBD1 (5 bases). The germline V and J ends were trimmed by 4 bases and 8 bases, with 17 bases remaining between them. The CDR3 length is 15 residues. Germline CDR1 SNHLY, CDR2 FYNNEI. In nucleotides, the CDR3 is TGTGCCAGCAGTGCGCTCGGGGCCACGTACGAAAAACTGTTTTTT. Amino acid sequence: CASSALGATYEKLFF.

The chain uses TRBV5-4 and TRBJ2-3, with 7 bases aligning to TRBD2. Trimming at V came to 0 bases and at J to 4 bases, leaving 5 bases not matched to a gene. The CDR3 sequence is 15 residues long. The germline V gene has CDR1 SGHNT and CDR2 YYREEE (reference sequence). The CDR3 sequence: CASSLGGRGADTQYF. The CDR3 nucleotides are TGTGCCAGCAGCTTGGGCGGGAGAGGGGCAGATACGCAGTATTTT.

The chain links TRBV5-1 to TRBJ2-1; TRBD1 aligns across 8 bases. CDR3 length: 15 residues. V dropped 3 bases and J dropped 4; count of bases not matched to a gene: 6. The germline V gene has CDR1 SGHRS and CDR2 YFSETQ. CDR3 DNA sequence: TGCGCCAGCAGCTCTAGGGGACAGGATTACAATGAGCAGTTCTTC. This encodes CASSSRGQDYNEQFF.

The gene calls are TRBV5-4 and TRBJ2-7; the match to TRBD1 covers 7 bases. Germline loops: CDR1 SGHNT, CDR2 YYREEE (reference sequence). The CDR3 extends over 15 amino acids. Unmatched junction bases numbered 9, after V lost 4 bases and J lost 2 bases. The CDR3 DNA sequence: TGTGCCAGCAGCCTTGACAGGGAAGACCCCTACGAGCAGTACTTC. Translation: CASSLDREDPYEQYF.

The chain employs TRBV5-1 and TRBJ2-7; TRBD1 agrees at 8 bases. The germline gives CDR1 SGHRS, CDR2 YFSETQ. The CDR3 covers 14 residues. Losses at the gene ends were 4 bases for V and 3 bases for J; bases not matched to a gene: 6. In DNA, the CDR3 is TGCGCCAGCAGCCCCGACAGGGGAGGCTACGAGCAGTACTTC. Amino acids: CASSPDRGGYEQYF.

The chain combines TRBV5-1 with TRBJ1-4; 10 bases fit TRBD1. After removal of 0 bases from V and 8 bases from J, the junction contained 7 bases not matched to a gene. This CDR3 is built from 16 residues. Germline V gene lookup returns CDR1 SGHRS and CDR2 YFSETQ. The CDR3, as DNA: TGCGCCAGCAGCTTGGATTCGACAGGGGGCGCGGAAAAACTGTTTTTT. Encoded protein: CASSLDSTGGAEKLFF.

The chain combines TRBV6-5 with TRBJ1-2; unclear D gene. The CDR3 is 13 amino acids. With 4 bases removed from V and 8 bases from J, the gap between germline ends came to 14 bases. Germline V gene data show CDR1 as MNHEY and CDR2 as SVGAGI. Here the CDR3 DNA reads TGTGCCAGCAGTTTACCCGGCCTGGGGGGCTACACCTTC. Translating it yields CASSLPGLGGYTF.

The chain has TRBV5-3 and TRBJ2-1; 12 bases are shared with TRBD2. TRBV5-3 is an open reading frame whose function is uncertain. V lost 8 bases, J lost 9 bases, and 6 bases stayed unmatched. The CDR3 contains 13 residues. The CDR3 reads CASSPTSGSEQFF. In DNA form, the CDR3 reads TGTGCCAGCAGCCCGACTAGCGGGAGTGAGCAGTTCTTC.

The V and J genes are TRBV5-1 and TRBJ1-1, with 7 bases matching TRBD1. The trim removed 4 bases at V and 4 bases at J, leaving 7 bases unmatched. CDR3 size: 14 residues. Germline V lookup: CDR1 SGHRS, CDR2 YFSETQ. CDR3 sequence (DNA): TGCGCCAGCAGCCGCACAGGGGTCGGCACTGAAGCTTTCTTT. The encoded protein is CASSRTGVGTEAFF.

J is TRBJ1-2 and V is TRBV11-2; D call uncertain. Germline loops: CDR1 SGHAT, CDR2 FQNNGV. This CDR3 comprises 15 residues. V dropped 0 bases and J dropped 4 bases, with 12 bases sitting between them. This chain's CDR3 is CASSLDPKGVYGYTF. For the CDR3, the DNA is TGTGCCAGCAGCTTAGATCCGAAAGGTGTCTATGGCTACACCTTC.

This clone came up a few times. The J gene is TRBJ1-1, the V gene TRBV6-6; weak D call: TRBD1 (5 bases). Trimming cost V 0 bases and J 2 bases, with 7 bases left between them. Germline lookup yields CDR1 MNHNY and CDR2 SVGAGI (reference sequence). CDR3 length equals 14 residues. CDR3 DNA: TGTGCCAGCAGTTACTCGCAGGGTAACACTGAAGCTTTCTTT. Its protein product is CASSYSQGNTEAFF.

V is TRBV5-4 and J is TRBJ2-7, with 9 bases matching TRBD1. This CDR3 region has 15 residues. With 4 bases clipped from V and 2 bases from J, the junction kept 7 bases outside the gene matches. CDR1 and CDR2 from the germline V gene are SGHNT and YYREEE (reference sequence). This CDR3 is CASSVTGTGTYEQYF. The CDR3 region has the DNA TGTGCCAGCAGCGTGACCGGGACAGGGACCTACGAGCAGTACTTC.

The V and J genes are TRBV11-3 and TRBJ2-2; D ambiguous. Germline-derived CDR1 and CDR2 are SGHNT and YENEEA. This CDR3 has 12 residues. Trimming took 4 bases from V and 4 from J, leaving 4 bases between them. In nucleotides, the CDR3 is TGTGCCAGCAGCTATTTCACCGGGGAGCTGTTTTTT. Translation: CASSYFTGELFF.

V and J are TRBV7-9 and TRBJ2-1; no reliable D call. Germline CDR1 and CDR2: SEHNR and FQNEAQ (reference sequence). V was trimmed by 0 bases and J by 8 bases, leaving 11 bases between them. CDR3 length: 14 amino acids. CDR3 residues: CASSLADGLYEQFF. The CDR3 DNA reads as TGTGCCAGCAGCTTAGCCGACGGCCTCTATGAGCAGTTCTTC.